This TCR beta chain emerged from a study of control samples from healthy donors and cancer patients. The V end lost 6 bases, the J end lost 3 bases, and 6 bases lay between the germline ends. CDR3 length: 11 amino acids. Germline-derived CDR1 and CDR2 are KGHSH and LQKENI. Repertoires were generated with immunoSEQ multiplex PCR, while TCRdb's copy carries only in-frame clones and drops some. The data hold 130,000 or so clones, with more than 75% observed a single time. V gene TRBV18 combines with J gene TRBJ2-7; D is ambiguous. Source material: blood. This TCR derives from a man aged 25-45 years in good health. The CDR3 coding sequence is TGTGCCAGCTCCCTATTCTACGAGCAGTACTTC. It translates to CASSLFYEQYF.